The rows below give T cell receptor beta chains drawn from one sample of a study of blood T cells in healthy people across ages. TCRdb fed the 5' RACE reads into MiXCR, producing one record per CDR3 protein. The repertoire holds 1 million or so distinct CDR3 sequences, with about 23% as singletons. Another study also made use of these data, one on T cells of mothers and their children.

Sequencing was performed on blood. All receptors come from a girl aged 2-9 years in good health. Both conserved end residues are part of each CDR3. The order of the fields is J gene, V gene, D gene, clone size, CDR3 length, CDR3 DNA, CDR3 protein. The D gene is left open where the match is weak. Some rows have no size entry. The others give once, few or many, or a class for an expanded clone.

J gene: TRBJ1-5
V gene: TRBV4-2
D gene: NA
clone size: NA
CDR3 length: 17
CDR3 DNA: TGTGCCAGCAGCCAAGTAGTGAACGGAGGTCCCGATCAGCCCCAGCATTTT
CDR3 protein: CASSQVVNGGPDQPQHF

J gene: TRBJ2-5
V gene: TRBV14
D gene: NA
clone size: few
CDR3 length: 14
CDR3 DNA: TGTGCCAGCAGCCAAGGAGGAGTTAGAGAGACCCAGTACTTC
CDR3 protein: CASSQGGVRETQYF

J gene: TRBJ1-2
V gene: TRBV29-1
D gene: NA
clone size: NA
CDR3 length: 13
CDR3 DNA: TGCAGCGTTGCAAGAGGGTCTTACTATGGCTACACCTTC
CDR3 protein: CSVARGSYYGYTF

J gene: TRBJ2-3
V gene: TRBV20-1
D gene: NA
clone size: few
CDR3 length: 14
CDR3 DNA: TGCAGTGCCTTAGCGAGGGATCGCACAGATACGCAGTATTTT
CDR3 protein: CSALARDRTDTQYF

J gene: TRBJ2-5
V gene: TRBV7-2
D gene: TRBD2
clone size: few
CDR3 length: 14
CDR3 DNA: TGTGCCAGCAGATTAACCCCTGGGACTAGCGAACAGTACTTC
CDR3 protein: CASRLTPGTSEQYF

J gene: TRBJ2-1
V gene: TRBV6-4
D gene: NA
clone size: few
CDR3 length: 17
CDR3 DNA: TGTGCCAGCAGTGACTCAGGGAAAAACGTGGCCTACAATGAGCAGTTCTTC
CDR3 protein: CASSDSGKNVAYNEQFF

J gene: TRBJ2-1
V gene: TRBV4-1
D gene: NA
clone size: NA
CDR3 length: 13
CDR3 DNA: TGCGCCAGCAGCCAAGCACTCCGGGGTGAGCAGTTCTTC
CDR3 protein: CASSQALRGEQFF

J gene: TRBJ1-1
V gene: TRBV6-5
D gene: NA
clone size: few
CDR3 length: 13
CDR3 DNA: TGTGCCAGCAGTAAGATAAAGAACACTGAAGCTTTCTTT
CDR3 protein: CASSKIKNTEAFF

J gene: TRBJ2-5
V gene: TRBV28
D gene: NA
clone size: NA
CDR3 length: 15
CDR3 DNA: TGTGCCAGCAGTATCGGGACAAGCAGGAAAGAGACCCAGTACTTC
CDR3 protein: CASSIGTSRKETQYF

J gene: TRBJ2-6
V gene: TRBV28
D gene: NA
clone size: NA
CDR3 length: 15
CDR3 DNA: TGTGCCAGCAGTTTTTCAGGGGCCGGGGCCAACGTCCCGACTTTC
CDR3 protein: CASSFSGAGANVPTF

J gene: TRBJ2-1
V gene: TRBV15
D gene: NA
clone size: few
CDR3 length: 14
CDR3 DNA: TGTGCCACCGACCCCTTAGGGGGTTTCAATGAGCAGTTCTTC
CDR3 protein: CATDPLGGFNEQFF

J gene: TRBJ2-2
V gene: TRBV4-1
D gene: NA
clone size: NA
CDR3 length: 12
CDR3 DNA: TGCGCCAGCAGCCAAGATTTCGGAGAGCTGTTTTTT
CDR3 protein: CASSQDFGELFF

J gene: TRBJ2-7
V gene: TRBV7-9
D gene: NA
clone size: NA
CDR3 length: 15
CDR3 DNA: TGTGCCAGCAGCTCCCCTCGACAAACATCCTACGAGCAGTACTTC
CDR3 protein: CASSSPRQTSYEQYF

J gene: TRBJ1-2
V gene: TRBV14
D gene: NA
clone size: few
CDR3 length: 13
CDR3 DNA: TGTGCCAGCAGCCACTTCCCCTCAAATGGCTACACCTTC
CDR3 protein: CASSHFPSNGYTF

J gene: TRBJ2-7
V gene: TRBV12-3/TRBV12-4
D gene: TRBD1
clone size: NA
CDR3 length: 16
CDR3 DNA: TGTGCCAGCAGTTCGGCTTTCCGGGACAGCCACTACGAGCAGTACTTC
CDR3 protein: CASSSAFRDSHYEQYF

J gene: TRBJ2-7
V gene: TRBV7-2
D gene: TRBD2
clone size: NA
CDR3 length: 18
CDR3 DNA: TGTGCCAGCAGCTTAGTAGGGGGACTAGCGGGAGGTCTAGACGAGCAGTACTTC
CDR3 protein: CASSLVGGLAGGLDEQYF

J gene: TRBJ2-7
V gene: TRBV7-2
D gene: TRBD2
clone size: NA
CDR3 length: 15
CDR3 DNA: TGTGCCAGCAGCTTAGCACTAGCGTCCTCCTACGAGCAGTACTTC
CDR3 protein: CASSLALASSYEQYF

J gene: TRBJ2-7
V gene: TRBV2
D gene: NA
clone size: NA
CDR3 length: 14
CDR3 DNA: TGTGCCAGCTCCGGTCCCGTCCGGGCGGGGGAGCAGTACTTC
CDR3 protein: CASSGPVRAGEQYF

J gene: TRBJ2-1
V gene: TRBV9
D gene: NA
clone size: NA
CDR3 length: 16
CDR3 DNA: TGTGCCAGCAGCGTAGGTCAGGGGTCTTCTTACAATGAGCAGTTCTTC
CDR3 protein: CASSVGQGSSYNEQFF

J gene: TRBJ2-1
V gene: TRBV5-1
D gene: NA
clone size: few
CDR3 length: 14
CDR3 DNA: TGCGCCAGCAGCAGGAGGGAGACCTACAATGAGCAGTTCTTC
CDR3 protein: CASSRRETYNEQFF

J gene: TRBJ2-7
V gene: TRBV7-8
D gene: TRBD1
clone size: NA
CDR3 length: 15
CDR3 DNA: TGTGCCAGCAGCACTGGGACAGGGGGTTTCGACGAGCAGTACTTC
CDR3 protein: CASSTGTGGFDEQYF

J gene: TRBJ2-2
V gene: TRBV10-3
D gene: NA
clone size: NA
CDR3 length: 11
CDR3 DNA: TGTGCCATCACGGGGCAGCGGGAGCTGTTTTTT
CDR3 protein: CAITGQRELFF

J gene: TRBJ1-2
V gene: TRBV29-1
D gene: NA
clone size: NA
CDR3 length: 13
CDR3 DNA: TGCAGCGTTCCGGGCCGACAAAACTATGGCTACACCTTC
CDR3 protein: CSVPGRQNYGYTF

J gene: TRBJ1-4
V gene: TRBV13
D gene: NA
clone size: NA
CDR3 length: 14
CDR3 DNA: TGTGCCAGCAGCTTAAGAGGAGCGCATGAAAAACTGTTTTTT
CDR3 protein: CASSLRGAHEKLFF

J gene: TRBJ2-7
V gene: TRBV10-3
D gene: NA
clone size: NA
CDR3 length: 15
CDR3 DNA: TGTGCCATCAGTGAGGTTGAGGGTGCCCCGGGAGAGCAGTACTTC
CDR3 protein: CAISEVEGAPGEQYF

J gene: TRBJ2-5
V gene: TRBV27
D gene: NA
clone size: few
CDR3 length: 15
CDR3 DNA: TGTGCCAGCAGTTTAGGGTTTTTACCACAAGAGACCCAGTACTTC
CDR3 protein: CASSLGFLPQETQYF

J gene: TRBJ2-1
V gene: TRBV27
D gene: NA
clone size: few
CDR3 length: 15
CDR3 DNA: TGTGCCAGCAGTTTCGGCAGGGTTTCCTACAATGAGCAGTTCTTC
CDR3 protein: CASSFGRVSYNEQFF

J gene: TRBJ2-3
V gene: TRBV6-5
D gene: NA
clone size: NA
CDR3 length: 13
CDR3 DNA: TGTGCCAGCAGTCCCACGTACGGGGATACGCAGTATTTT
CDR3 protein: CASSPTYGDTQYF

J gene: TRBJ2-5
V gene: TRBV20-1
D gene: NA
clone size: few
CDR3 length: 14
CDR3 DNA: TGCAGTGCCCCCCACTGGGTCCCACAAGAGACCCAGTACTTC
CDR3 protein: CSAPHWVPQETQYF

J gene: TRBJ2-7
V gene: TRBV2
D gene: NA
clone size: few
CDR3 length: 13
CDR3 DNA: TGTGCCAGCAGTGTTTTTTTGTCGGGCGAGCAGTACTTC
CDR3 protein: CASSVFLSGEQYF

J gene: TRBJ2-6
V gene: TRBV4-2
D gene: TRBD1
clone size: few
CDR3 length: 17
CDR3 DNA: TGTGCCAGCAGCGGAGGGGGACAGGGGACCGGGGCCAACGTCCTGACTTTC
CDR3 protein: CASSGGGQGTGANVLTF

J gene: TRBJ2-5
V gene: TRBV29-1
D gene: TRBD1
clone size: few
CDR3 length: 13
CDR3 DNA: TGCAGCGTTGGTTGGGACAGGATAGAGACCCAGTACTTC
CDR3 protein: CSVGWDRIETQYF

J gene: TRBJ1-1
V gene: TRBV18
D gene: NA
clone size: NA
CDR3 length: 12
CDR3 DNA: TGTGCCAGCTCACCTTCCGGACATGAAGCTTTCTTT
CDR3 protein: CASSPSGHEAFF

J gene: TRBJ2-1
V gene: TRBV20-1
D gene: NA
clone size: NA
CDR3 length: 13
CDR3 DNA: TGCAGTGCTAGAGATTTACGAGGAACTGAGCAGTTCTTC
CDR3 protein: CSARDLRGTEQFF

J gene: TRBJ2-6
V gene: TRBV10-3
D gene: NA
clone size: few
CDR3 length: 14
CDR3 DNA: TGTGCCATCAGTGAAGGGTCCGGGGCCAACGTCCTGACTTTC
CDR3 protein: CAISEGSGANVLTF

J gene: TRBJ2-3
V gene: TRBV7-3
D gene: NA
clone size: NA
CDR3 length: 16
CDR3 DNA: TGTGCCAGCAGCCCCCGGGACTCCCCTAGCACAGATACGCAGTATTTT
CDR3 protein: CASSPRDSPSTDTQYF

J gene: TRBJ2-5
V gene: TRBV28
D gene: TRBD2
clone size: NA
CDR3 length: 17
CDR3 DNA: TGTGCCAGCAGTTCCCCGGGGGCTAGCGGGAGAGGGGAGACCCAGTACTTC
CDR3 protein: CASSSPGASGRGETQYF

J gene: TRBJ1-2
V gene: TRBV20-1
D gene: TRBD1
clone size: NA
CDR3 length: 12
CDR3 DNA: TGCAGTGCCCCTGGGACAGAGGATGGCTACACCTTC
CDR3 protein: CSAPGTEDGYTF

J gene: TRBJ2-1
V gene: TRBV6-6
D gene: NA
clone size: few
CDR3 length: 14
CDR3 DNA: TGTGCCAGCAGTTATTTGGACAGAGACAATGAGCAGTTCTTC
CDR3 protein: CASSYLDRDNEQFF

J gene: TRBJ2-7
V gene: TRBV20-1
D gene: NA
clone size: few
CDR3 length: 12
CDR3 DNA: TGCAGTGCTAGCCTGTCGGGTAAGGAGCAGTACTTC
CDR3 protein: CSASLSGKEQYF

J gene: TRBJ2-7
V gene: TRBV4-3
D gene: NA
clone size: many
CDR3 length: 14
CDR3 DNA: TGCGCCAGCAGCCAAGATACGGGACGATACGAGCAGTACTTC
CDR3 protein: CASSQDTGRYEQYF

J gene: TRBJ2-1
V gene: TRBV20-1
D gene: NA
clone size: NA
CDR3 length: 14
CDR3 DNA: TGCAGTGCTAAATCAGGGGAAGGGGACCATGAGCAGTTCTTC
CDR3 protein: CSAKSGEGDHEQFF

J gene: TRBJ2-3
V gene: TRBV4-3
D gene: TRBD2
clone size: few
CDR3 length: 16
CDR3 DNA: TGCGCCAGCAGCCACCTACTAGCGGGGGCTACAGATACGCAGTATTTT
CDR3 protein: CASSHLLAGATDTQYF

J gene: TRBJ2-3
V gene: TRBV14
D gene: NA
clone size: few
CDR3 length: 15
CDR3 DNA: TGTGCCAGCAGCCAATCGGGCAGACTTACAGATACGCAGTATTTT
CDR3 protein: CASSQSGRLTDTQYF

J gene: TRBJ1-1
V gene: TRBV4-1
D gene: TRBD1
clone size: NA
CDR3 length: 17
CDR3 DNA: TGCGCCAGCAGCCAAGACCACCGACAGGGAATGAACACTGAAGCTTTCTTT
CDR3 protein: CASSQDHRQGMNTEAFF

J gene: TRBJ2-1
V gene: TRBV27
D gene: NA
clone size: few
CDR3 length: 14
CDR3 DNA: TGTGCCAGCAGGCGCGGCATCAAACAGGGTGAGCAGTTCTTC
CDR3 protein: CASRRGIKQGEQFF

J gene: TRBJ2-5
V gene: TRBV20-1
D gene: NA
clone size: NA
CDR3 length: 15
CDR3 DNA: TGCAGTGCTAGAGATCTGGTTAATGGCCAAGAGACACAGTACTTC
CDR3 protein: CSARDLVNGQETQYF

J gene: TRBJ1-4
V gene: TRBV5-5
D gene: NA
clone size: NA
CDR3 length: 14
CDR3 DNA: TGTGCCAGCAGCTTTGGGCCCGTGGGTGAAAAACTGTTTTTT
CDR3 protein: CASSFGPVGEKLFF

J gene: TRBJ2-5
V gene: TRBV3-1
D gene: NA
clone size: few
CDR3 length: 16
CDR3 DNA: TGTGCCAGCAGCCAAAAGTTTTCGGCGGCCCAAGAGACCCAGTACTTC
CDR3 protein: CASSQKFSAAQETQYF

J gene: TRBJ2-5
V gene: TRBV5-5
D gene: NA
clone size: NA
CDR3 length: 13
CDR3 DNA: TGTGCCAGCAGGGAAGGACCTCAAGAGACCCAGTACTTC
CDR3 protein: CASREGPQETQYF

J gene: TRBJ2-7
V gene: TRBV19
D gene: NA
clone size: few
CDR3 length: 14
CDR3 DNA: TGTGCCAGTAGTGCGCGTCCGGCCCCCTACGAGCAGTACTTC
CDR3 protein: CASSARPAPYEQYF

J gene: TRBJ2-7
V gene: TRBV27
D gene: NA
clone size: NA
CDR3 length: 14
CDR3 DNA: TGTGCCAGCAGAAGAATCGACTCTGGCAACGAGCAGTACTTC
CDR3 protein: CASRRIDSGNEQYF

J gene: TRBJ2-7
V gene: TRBV2
D gene: NA
clone size: NA
CDR3 length: 14
CDR3 DNA: TGTGCCAGCAGAGGGATGGGGACCCCCTACGAGCAGTACTTC
CDR3 protein: CASRGMGTPYEQYF

J gene: TRBJ2-7
V gene: TRBV29-1
D gene: NA
clone size: few
CDR3 length: 14
CDR3 DNA: TGCAGCGTTGAACAGGGATCCTCGGCCTACGAGCAGTACTTC
CDR3 protein: CSVEQGSSAYEQYF

J gene: TRBJ1-1
V gene: TRBV6-1
D gene: TRBD1
clone size: many
CDR3 length: 14
CDR3 DNA: TGTGCCAGCAGTGCCCGGACAGGGGAGACTGAAGCTTTCTTT
CDR3 protein: CASSARTGETEAFF

J gene: TRBJ1-6
V gene: TRBV19
D gene: NA
clone size: NA
CDR3 length: 14
CDR3 DNA: TGTGCCAGTAGCCTGGACCGAACGAATTCACCCCTCCACTTT
CDR3 protein: CASSLDRTNSPLHF

J gene: TRBJ1-4
V gene: TRBV9
D gene: NA
clone size: NA
CDR3 length: 14
CDR3 DNA: TGTGCCAGCAGCCCTTATAGGGACTCTGAAAAACTGTTTTTT
CDR3 protein: CASSPYRDSEKLFF

J gene: TRBJ2-7
V gene: TRBV29-1
D gene: TRBD2
clone size: few
CDR3 length: 15
CDR3 DNA: TGCAGCACCTCGACTAGCGGGAGTCCATCCTACGAGCAGTACTTC
CDR3 protein: CSTSTSGSPSYEQYF

J gene: TRBJ1-1
V gene: TRBV21-1
D gene: NA
clone size: NA
CDR3 length: 12
CDR3 DNA: TGTGCGAGACTATACATGAACACTGAAGCTTTCTTT
CDR3 protein: CARLYMNTEAFF